The sequence of this TCR beta chain was determined in a study of shared clonotypes between healthy human individuals. Findings and limits, study-wide: Generation of non-shared clonotypes was less probable than generation of clonotypes shared by all four donors.

Only in-frame clones appear in the TCRdb table, and some are missing; sequencing was by immunoSEQ multiplex PCR. The table has 2.5 million or so clones, about 92% seen once; the top ten hold around 0.15%. In regard to this clone: Its antigen is still unknown.

V shed 3 bases and J shed 0 bases, with 15 bases lying between them. Germline V lookup: CDR1 LNHDA, CDR2 SQIVND (reference sequence). This CDR3 has 18 amino acids. This TCR derives from a man aged 18 to 29 in good health. This chain links TRBV19 with TRBJ1-6, with D uncertain. Sequencing was carried out using naive CD4+ T cells sorted from blood. Subset described: CD45RA+ positively selected. The CDR3 reads CASSIGEVTSSYNSPLHF. CDR3 coding DNA: TGTGCCAGTAGTATCGGGGAAGTCACCAGCTCCTATAATTCACCCCTCCACTTT.